Listed below are T cell receptor beta chains from one sample, sequenced in a study of shared clonotypes between healthy human individuals. The protocol was immunoSEQ multiplex PCR, while the TCRdb copy is restricted to in-frame clones and leaves out a portion. Of some 2,100,000 clones listed, about 92% are singletons. The specimen sequenced was naive CD8+ T cells from PBMCs. The receptors derive from a man between 18 and 35 years old in good health. Some clones in this sample may be carry-over from other donors' samples. Both conserved end residues are part of each CDR3. The order of the fields is clone size, D gene, CDR3 length, J gene, V gene, CDR3 protein, CDR3 DNA. A D gene is named only where the DNA matches it firmly. Size is stated for part of the rows, as once, few or many counts, or as a class when the clone is expanded.

size: NA
D: TRBD1
length: 19
J: TRBJ1-3
V: TRBV7-2
CDR3: CASSLDFAGQSPSGNTIYF
DNA: TGTGCCAGCAGCTTAGATTTCGCGGGACAGAGCCCCTCTGGAAACACCATATATTTT

size: once
D: NA
length: 14
J: TRBJ1-5
V: TRBV5-3
CDR3: CARSLKKGNQPQHF
DNA: TGTGCCAGAAGCTTGAAGAAGGGAAATCAGCCCCAGCATTTT

size: NA
D: TRBD1
length: 12
J: TRBJ2-7
V: TRBV7-9
CDR3: CASRTGDYEQYF
DNA: TGTGCCAGCCGGACAGGGGACTACGAGCAGTACTTC

size: NA
D: TRBD2
length: 14
J: TRBJ2-1
V: TRBV19
CDR3: CASMRGGVYNEQFF
DNA: TGTGCCAGTATGAGGGGAGGGGTTTACAATGAGCAGTTCTTC

size: NA
D: TRBD1
length: 14
J: TRBJ1-5
V: TRBV5-6
CDR3: CASGQGLGHQPQHF
DNA: TGTGCCAGCGGACAGGGCTTGGGGCATCAGCCCCAGCATTTT

size: NA
D: TRBD1
length: 17
J: TRBJ2-7
V: TRBV7-3
CDR3: CASSPTPRRRQGREQYF
DNA: TGTGCCAGCAGCCCAACCCCCCGGCGGAGACAGGGACGGGAGCAGTACTTC

size: NA
D: NA
length: 13
J: TRBJ2-3
V: TRBV9
CDR3: CASSVGGRDTQYF
DNA: TGTGCCAGCAGCGTAGGGGGAAGAGATACGCAGTATTTT

size: NA
D: NA
length: 14
J: TRBJ2-7
V: TRBV28
CDR3: CASSRLGLIYEQYF
DNA: TGTGCCAGCAGTAGGTTGGGACTGATCTACGAGCAGTACTTC

size: NA
D: TRBD2
length: 14
J: TRBJ2-3
V: TRBV19
CDR3: CASSIPAGADTQYF
DNA: TGTGCCAGTAGTATTCCCGCGGGAGCAGATACGCAGTATTTT

size: NA
D: TRBD1
length: 15
J: TRBJ2-7
V: TRBV11-2
CDR3: CASSLAPGQGFEQYF
DNA: TGTGCCAGCAGCTTAGCTCCGGGACAGGGTTTCGAGCAGTACTTC

size: NA
D: NA
length: 15
J: TRBJ1-4
V: TRBV4-3
CDR3: CASSHLGRLVEKLFF
DNA: TGCGCCAGCAGCCATTTGGGTCGTCTAGTTGAAAAACTGTTTTTT

size: NA
D: NA
length: 16
J: TRBJ1-1
V: TRBV11-2
CDR3: CASIAAVGGLNTEAFF
DNA: TGTGCCAGCATCGCGGCCGTTGGGGGGTTGAACACTGAAGCTTTCTTT

size: NA
D: NA
length: 13
J: TRBJ2-7
V: TRBV28
CDR3: CASSRTAAYEQYF
DNA: TGTGCCAGCAGCCGGACAGCCGCCTACGAGCAGTACTTC

size: NA
D: NA
length: 14
J: TRBJ1-2
V: TRBV27
CDR3: CASSLLGMGYGYTF
DNA: TGTGCCAGCAGTTTATTAGGGATGGGATATGGCTACACCTTC

size: NA
D: TRBD2
length: 16
J: TRBJ2-3
V: TRBV27
CDR3: CASSSGREIGPDTQYF
DNA: TGTGCCAGCAGTTCGGGGCGGGAGATCGGCCCAGATACGCAGTATTTT

size: NA
D: NA
length: 15
J: TRBJ1-2
V: TRBV4-3
CDR3: CASSQALEDSDGYTF
DNA: TGCGCCAGCAGCCAAGCCTTGGAGGACAGCGATGGCTACACCTTC

size: once
D: NA
length: 17
J: TRBJ1-2
V: TRBV28
CDR3: CASSFPKGSPTNYGYTF
DNA: TGTGCCAGCAGTTTCCCCAAAGGGAGTCCAACTAACTATGGCTACACCTTC

size: NA
D: NA
length: 16
J: TRBJ2-3
V: TRBV9
CDR3: CASSVVGVGGTDTQYF
DNA: TGTGCCAGCAGCGTAGTAGGCGTAGGGGGCACAGATACGCAGTATTTT

size: NA
D: TRBD2
length: 16
J: TRBJ2-5
V: TRBV7-2
CDR3: CASSRGVAGVRETQYF
DNA: TGTGCCAGCAGTAGAGGGGTAGCGGGAGTGCGGGAGACCCAGTACTTC

size: few
D: NA
length: 13
J: TRBJ2-7
V: TRBV18
CDR3: CASSPTGIDEQYF
DNA: TGTGCCAGCTCACCTACAGGGATCGACGAGCAGTACTTC

size: NA
D: NA
length: 15
J: TRBJ1-5
V: TRBV19
CDR3: CASNTGLSSNQPQHF
DNA: TGTGCCAGTAACACAGGGCTGTCTAGCAATCAGCCCCAGCATTTT

size: NA
D: NA
length: 16
J: TRBJ2-1
V: TRBV9
CDR3: CASSVQGYSSYNEQFF
DNA: TGTGCCAGCAGCGTACAGGGTTACAGCTCCTACAATGAGCAGTTCTTC

size: NA
D: NA
length: 13
J: TRBJ1-3
V: TRBV7-8
CDR3: CASSLETGNTIYF
DNA: TGTGCCAGCAGCTTAGAGACGGGAAACACCATATATTTT

size: NA
D: TRBD2
length: 15
J: TRBJ2-7
V: TRBV27
CDR3: CASSFTSGEAYEQYF
DNA: TGTGCCAGCAGTTTCACTAGCGGGGAGGCCTACGAGCAGTACTTC

size: NA
D: NA
length: 15
J: TRBJ1-2
V: TRBV9
CDR3: CASSPNGGRENGYTF
DNA: TGTGCCAGCAGCCCAAATGGAGGGAGGGAGAATGGCTACACCTTC

size: NA
D: NA
length: 14
J: TRBJ1-1
V: TRBV27
CDR3: CASTPDGMNTEAFF
DNA: TGTGCCAGCACCCCCGACGGAATGAACACTGAAGCTTTCTTT

size: NA
D: TRBD2
length: 16
J: TRBJ2-5
V: TRBV19
CDR3: CATHPSSGRLRETQYF
DNA: TGTGCCACCCACCCCTCAAGCGGGAGGCTGCGAGAGACCCAGTACTTC

size: NA
D: TRBD1
length: 15
J: TRBJ1-1
V: TRBV5-1
CDR3: CASSFPGTGVGEAFF
DNA: TGCGCCAGCAGCTTTCCCGGGACAGGGGTTGGTGAAGCTTTCTTT

size: NA
D: TRBD1
length: 15
J: TRBJ2-1
V: TRBV7-6
CDR3: CASSPRQGENNEQFF
DNA: TGTGCCAGCAGCCCTCGACAGGGGGAGAACAATGAGCAGTTCTTC

size: NA
D: NA
length: 14
J: TRBJ1-5
V: TRBV6-1
CDR3: CASRGQGGDQPQHF
DNA: TGTGCCAGCAGGGGCCAGGGTGGGGATCAGCCCCAGCATTTT

size: NA
D: NA
length: 16
J: TRBJ2-3
V: TRBV19
CDR3: CASSKTGDRRTDTQYF
DNA: TGTGCCAGTAGTAAAACAGGAGACCGACGGACAGATACGCAGTATTTT

size: NA
D: NA
length: 14
J: TRBJ2-5
V: TRBV15
CDR3: CATSRGMGGETQYF
DNA: TGTGCCACCAGCAGAGGGATGGGGGGAGAGACCCAGTACTTC

size: NA
D: NA
length: 15
J: TRBJ2-7
V: TRBV9
CDR3: CASSVGGTGAYEQYF
DNA: TGTGCCAGCAGCGTCGGTGGGACTGGCGCCTACGAGCAGTACTTC

size: NA
D: TRBD2
length: 15
J: TRBJ2-1
V: TRBV28
CDR3: CASGELAGGPNEQFF
DNA: TGTGCCAGCGGAGAACTAGCGGGAGGACCAAATGAGCAGTTCTTC

size: NA
D: NA
length: 14
J: TRBJ2-3
V: TRBV6-6
CDR3: CASRTDISTDTQYF
DNA: TGTGCCAGCAGAACGGACATTTCCACAGATACGCAGTATTTT

size: NA
D: TRBD2
length: 16
J: TRBJ2-3
V: TRBV4-3
CDR3: CASSQGPSGSTDTQYF
DNA: TGCGCCAGCAGCCAAGGTCCTAGCGGGAGCACAGATACGCAGTATTTT

size: NA
D: NA
length: 15
J: TRBJ1-3
V: TRBV7-8
CDR3: CASSLYRGPGNTIYF
DNA: TGTGCCAGCAGCTTATATAGGGGCCCTGGAAACACCATATATTTT

size: NA
D: NA
length: 16
J: TRBJ2-7
V: TRBV7-8
CDR3: CASSHGRLGRSYEQYF
DNA: TGTGCCAGCAGTCACGGAAGGCTCGGCCGGTCCTACGAGCAGTACTTC

size: NA
D: TRBD2
length: 17
J: TRBJ2-1
V: TRBV7-7
CDR3: CASSLALAGGPGNEQFF
DNA: TGTGCCAGCAGCTTAGCCCTAGCGGGAGGGCCGGGCAATGAGCAGTTCTTC

size: NA
D: TRBD1
length: 16
J: TRBJ1-2
V: TRBV4-3
CDR3: CASSQDRTGANYGYTF
DNA: TGCGCCAGCAGCCAAGATCGGACAGGAGCTAACTATGGCTACACCTTC

size: NA
D: NA
length: 14
J: TRBJ2-1
V: TRBV5-1
CDR3: CASSFIGLLNEQFF
DNA: TGCGCCAGCAGCTTTATTGGACTCCTCAATGAGCAGTTCTTC